This passage covers 9 T cell receptor beta chains from one sample sequenced in a study of cytomegalovirus exposure and HLA in healthy donors. The data were produced by immunoSEQ multiplex PCR, yet TCRdb's version contains in-frame clones alone and is incomplete. The sample contains some 180,000 clones, about three quarters of which appear only once. The sample taken for sequencing was PBMCs. The origin of the receptors is a woman aged 30 to 39 in good health and CMV-seronegative.

This rearrangement joins TRBV30 to TRBJ2-3; D might be TRBD1 (6 bases). This CDR3 is 15 amino acids long. From germline, CDR1 is GTSNPN and CDR2 SVGIG (reference sequence). The V end lost 1 base, the J end lost 5 bases, and 16 bases lay between the germline ends. The DNA of the CDR3 is TGTGCCTGGAGTGAGGGCAGGGCAGGGGTAGATACGCAGTATTTT. It encodes CAWSEGRAGVDTQYF.

V usage is TRBV5-1 and J usage is TRBJ2-7; 14 bases are a match to TRBD2. Looked up from germline, CDR1 is SGHRS and CDR2 is YFSETQ. The CDR3 totals 17 residues. V was pared by 0 bases and J by 4 bases, with 6 bases of the junction left unmatched. The DNA of the CDR3 is TGCGCCAGCAGCTTGGCCCCCGGGACTAGCGGGGGATACGAGCAGTACTTC. It codes for CASSLAPGTSGGYEQYF.

This sequence joins TRBV7-9 and TRBJ2-7, with 9 positions matching TRBD1. V lost 4 bases and J lost 5; bases outside the gene matches: 9. This CDR3 spans 15 amino acids. In germline, CDR1 is SEHNR, CDR2 FQNEAQ (reference sequence). Here the CDR3 DNA reads TGTGCCAGCAGCTACACGGGACAGGGCCCCCACGAGCAGTACTTC. Translating it yields CASSYTGQGPHEQYF. Complete variable domain (other parts from reference TRBV7-9 and TRBJ2-7): DTGVSQNPRHKITKRGQNVTFRCDPISEHNRLYWYRQTLGQGPEFLTYFQNEAQLEKSRLLSDRFSAERPKGSFSTLEIQRTEQGDSAMYLCASSYTGQGPHEQYFGPGTRLTVT.

This chain links TRBV4-1 with TRBJ2-5; 7 nucleotides align to TRBD2. This CDR3 is built from 17 residues. V trimming: 0 bases; J trimming: 4 bases; junction bases outside the gene matches: 11. From germline, CDR1 is MGHRA and CDR2 YSYEKL. DNA for the CDR3: TGCGCCAGCAGCCAAGATCCTCCCGGAGTAGCGGGAGAGACCCAGTACTTC. It yields the protein CASSQDPPGVAGETQYF.

J is TRBJ2-7 and V is TRBV18; 8 bases agree with TRBD1. V shed 6 bases, J shed 3 bases, and the junction held 10 bases outside the gene matches. Germline loops: CDR1 KGHSH, CDR2 LQKENI. CDR3 length equals 15 residues. The CDR3, as DNA: TGTGCCAGCTCGCTTGGACAGGGCCTGTACTACGAGCAGTACTTC. It is translated as CASSLGQGLYYEQYF. The full variable domain, rest sourced from reference TRBV18 and TRBJ2-7, is NAGVMQNPRHLVRRRGQEARLRCSPMKGHSHVYWYRQLPEEGLKFMVYLQKENIIDESGMPKERFSAEFPKEGPSILRIQQVVRGDSAAYFCASSLGQGLYYEQYFGPGTRLTVT.

This clone was recorded a few times. This chain connects TRBV2 to TRBJ1-1, with a weak D call TRBD1 (5 bases). CDR1 and CDR2 (germline): SNHLY, FYNNEI. V was trimmed by 7 bases and J by 0 bases, leaving 18 bases between them. The CDR3 runs 16 residues. The CDR3, as DNA: TGTGCCAGCATGGGGCTTCTCCACGGATTGAACACTGAAGCTTTCTTT. Protein sequence: CASMGLLHGLNTEAFF.

The chain carries TRBV30 and TRBJ2-3; no clear D. The CDR3 covers 13 residues. V lost 6 bases and J lost 2, with 12 bases in between. Germline loops: CDR1 GTSNPN, CDR2 SVGIG (reference sequence). The CDR3: CACPRAFTDTQYF. In DNA, the CDR3 is TGTGCCTGTCCGCGAGCCTTCACAGATACGCAGTATTTT.

This chain connects TRBV10-1 to TRBJ2-7; the match to TRBD2 covers 13 bases. The CDR3 is 14 amino acids. Germline V lookup: CDR1 WNHNN, CDR2 SYGVQD (reference sequence). Trimming removed 6 bases from V and 2 bases from J; junction bases left unmatched: 1. The CDR3 bases are TGCGCCAGCAGAGGGACTAGCGGGGCCTACGAGCAGTACTTC. Translation: CASRGTSGAYEQYF.

This chain joins TRBV11-1 and TRBJ2-7, with 9 bases identical to TRBD1. The CDR3 spans 15 residues. Germline CDR1 reads SGHAT; CDR2 reads FQDESV (reference sequence). V shed 4 bases, J shed 3 bases, and the junction held 7 bases outside the gene matches. CDR3 coding DNA: TGTGCCAGCAGCTCGCCCGGGACAGGGAACTACGAGCAGTACTTC. This translates into CASSSPGTGNYEQYF.